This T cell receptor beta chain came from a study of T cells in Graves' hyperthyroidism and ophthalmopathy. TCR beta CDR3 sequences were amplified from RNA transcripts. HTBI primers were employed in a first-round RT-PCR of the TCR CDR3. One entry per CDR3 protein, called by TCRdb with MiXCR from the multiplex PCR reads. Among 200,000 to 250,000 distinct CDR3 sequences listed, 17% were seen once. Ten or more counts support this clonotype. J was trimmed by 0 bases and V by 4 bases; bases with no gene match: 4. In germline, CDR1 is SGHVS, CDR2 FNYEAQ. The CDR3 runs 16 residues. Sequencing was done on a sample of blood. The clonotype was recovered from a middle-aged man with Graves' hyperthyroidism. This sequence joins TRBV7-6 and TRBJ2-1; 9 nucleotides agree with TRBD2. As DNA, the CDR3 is TGTGCCAGCAGCTCCTGGACTAGCGCCTCCTACAATGAGCAGTTCTTC. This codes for CASSSWTSASYNEQFF.